These T cell receptor beta chains were read from a single sample in a study of CD8 T cells in Susac syndrome. TCRdb analysed the immunoSEQ multiplex PCR reads with MiXCR anew, one entry per CDR3 protein. The repertoire holds about 190,000 distinct CDR3 sequences, 95% seen once, with around 0.15% in the top ten. The sample was CD8+ T cells from PBMCs. Every receptor here comes from a human donor with Susac syndrome. Both conserved end residues are part of each CDR3. Fields, in order: D gene, V gene, J gene, clone size, CDR3 DNA, CDR3 protein. The D gene is left open where the match is weak. Only some rows state a clone size, as once, few, many or a class for expanded clones.

d_call: TRBD1; v_call: TRBV29-1; j_call: TRBJ1-1; clone_size: NA; cdr3_nt: TGCAGCGTGAGACAGGGGGACTCGAACACTGAAGCTTTCTTT; cdr3_aa: CSVRQGDSNTEAFF
d_call: NA; v_call: TRBV15; j_call: TRBJ2-2; clone_size: NA; cdr3_nt: TGTGCCACCAGTCATGGGTCTATTTTTGGGGAGCTGTTTTTT; cdr3_aa: CATSHGSIFGELFF
d_call: TRBD1; v_call: TRBV20-1; j_call: TRBJ2-3; clone_size: NA; cdr3_nt: TGCAGTGCTAGCGTTTTTCTGACAGGGGGGACGATCAGCACAGATACGCAGTATTTT; cdr3_aa: CSASVFLTGGTISTDTQYF
d_call: TRBD1; v_call: TRBV4-2; j_call: TRBJ1-5; clone_size: NA; cdr3_nt: TGTGCCAGCAGTGGGACAGGGGGACGCAGGGATCAGCCCCAGCATTTT; cdr3_aa: CASSGTGGRRDQPQHF
d_call: TRBD2; v_call: TRBV5-4; j_call: TRBJ2-5; clone_size: NA; cdr3_nt: TGTGCCAGCACCATTGGACTAGCGGGGGGGGAGACCCAGTACTTC; cdr3_aa: CASTIGLAGGETQYF
d_call: NA; v_call: TRBV20-1; j_call: TRBJ2-1; clone_size: NA; cdr3_nt: TGCAGTGCTAGAGATCTTGGGACTGCCCGCCCGTGGGGGTACAATGAGCAGTTCTTC; cdr3_aa: CSARDLGTARPWGYNEQFF
d_call: NA; v_call: TRBV7-2; j_call: TRBJ1-3; clone_size: NA; cdr3_nt: TGTGCCAGCACTACCGATGGGATCTCTGGAAACACCATATATTTT; cdr3_aa: CASTTDGISGNTIYF
d_call: NA; v_call: TRBV9; j_call: TRBJ1-3; clone_size: NA; cdr3_nt: TGTGCCAGCAGCGTAGGGATGGGGGCCCGCTCTGGAAACACCATATATTTT; cdr3_aa: CASSVGMGARSGNTIYF
d_call: NA; v_call: TRBV20-1; j_call: TRBJ2-3; clone_size: once; cdr3_nt: TGCAGTGCTAGATCACAGGGATTTTTGCAGTATTTT; cdr3_aa: CSARSQGFLQYF
d_call: NA; v_call: TRBV20-1; j_call: TRBJ1-5; clone_size: NA; cdr3_nt: TGCAGTGCTTCGAGTTGGCAGGCAAACAATCAGCCCCAGCATTTT; cdr3_aa: CSASSWQANNQPQHF
d_call: TRBD1; v_call: TRBV24-1; j_call: TRBJ2-2; clone_size: NA; cdr3_nt: TGTGCCACCAGTGATCATGGGACAGGGGGTGGCACCGGGGAGCTGTTTTTT; cdr3_aa: CATSDHGTGGGTGELFF
d_call: NA; v_call: TRBV4-1; j_call: TRBJ2-3; clone_size: NA; cdr3_nt: TGCGCCAGCAGCCAATCCGTTGTAGATACGCAGTATTTT; cdr3_aa: CASSQSVVDTQYF
d_call: TRBD2; v_call: TRBV15; j_call: TRBJ2-5; clone_size: NA; cdr3_nt: TGTGCCACCAGCGCCCCCGGGACTAGCGGGGGGACGGAAGAGACCCAGTACTTC; cdr3_aa: CATSAPGTSGGTEETQYF
d_call: NA; v_call: TRBV9; j_call: TRBJ2-2; clone_size: NA; cdr3_nt: TGTGCCAGCAGCGCTGTTACAGGGAATCGGGACACCGGGGAGCTGTTTTTT; cdr3_aa: CASSAVTGNRDTGELFF
d_call: TRBD1; v_call: TRBV27; j_call: TRBJ2-7; clone_size: NA; cdr3_nt: TGTGCCAGCAGTTTCTCCTCTGGACAGGTTCCCTACGAGCAGTACTTC; cdr3_aa: CASSFSSGQVPYEQYF
d_call: TRBD1; v_call: TRBV23-1; j_call: TRBJ2-7; clone_size: NA; cdr3_nt: TGCGCCAGCATTCCAACCGGGCAGGGGGCCTACGAGCAGTACTTC; cdr3_aa: CASIPTGQGAYEQYF
d_call: TRBD1; v_call: TRBV29-1; j_call: TRBJ2-2; clone_size: NA; cdr3_nt: TGCAGCGCCCTAACGACAGGGGGCGGATACACCGGGGAGCTGTTTTTT; cdr3_aa: CSALTTGGGYTGELFF
d_call: NA; v_call: TRBV3-1; j_call: TRBJ2-3; clone_size: NA; cdr3_nt: TGTGCCAGCAGCCAACTGGGGACCCGGGGCGATACGCAGTATTTT; cdr3_aa: CASSQLGTRGDTQYF
d_call: TRBD1; v_call: TRBV30; j_call: TRBJ2-2; clone_size: NA; cdr3_nt: TGTGCCTGGAGTCGGGACAGCTTGAACACCGGGGAGCTGTTTTTT; cdr3_aa: CAWSRDSLNTGELFF
d_call: NA; v_call: TRBV2; j_call: TRBJ2-2; clone_size: NA; cdr3_nt: TGTGCCAGCGCGGCGAGATCCACCGGGGAGCTGTTTTTT; cdr3_aa: CASAARSTGELFF
d_call: NA; v_call: TRBV12-3/TRBV12-4; j_call: TRBJ2-5; clone_size: NA; cdr3_nt: TGTGCCAGCAGAAATACTGGGCAGGAGACCCAGTACTTC; cdr3_aa: CASRNTGQETQYF
d_call: NA; v_call: TRBV6-6; j_call: TRBJ1-1; clone_size: NA; cdr3_nt: TGTGCCAGCAGTTATTCGGGTGGGGAAGCTTTCTTT; cdr3_aa: CASSYSGGEAFF